Listed below are T cell receptor beta chains from one sample, sequenced in a study of shared clonotypes between healthy human individuals. TCRdb keeps only in-frame clones here, not all; method: immunoSEQ multiplex PCR. The sample records more than 2 million clones, approximately 94% being singletons. Sequenced input: naive CD8+ T cells sorted from blood. These receptors were collected from a man aged 18-30 years in good health. CDR3s include the opening cysteine and the closing phenylalanine or tryptophan.

>TRBV13|TRBJ2-7
CASSETGLPTSYEQYF
>TRBV6-5|TRBJ2-3
CASSFVAGAADTQYF
>TRBV27|TRBJ1-1
CASSFNHGRNTEAFF
>TRBV13|TRBJ2-7
CASSPAGTGSYEQYF
>TRBV5-1|TRBJ1-3
CASSLTPGPSGNTIYF
>TRBV29-1|TRBJ1-2
CSVTGDNSANYGYTF
>TRBV28|TRBJ2-2
CASRATGDTGELFF
>TRBV28|TRBJ1-2
CASSLFRSRGHGKVGYGYTF
>TRBV19|TRBJ2-7
CASSMGGTSYEQYF
>TRBV9|TRBJ2-7
CASSSSGATYEQYF
>TRBV5-8|TRBJ2-1
CASSLEISYNEQFF
>TRBV5-6|TRBJ2-7
CASSPGAGLSYEQYF
>TRBV6-1|TRBJ1-5
CASSEDMTGGYQPQHF
>TRBV27|TRBJ2-5
CASNSGGVGTQYF
>TRBV7-9|TRBJ1-3
CASMGKGTGRSSGNTIYF
>TRBV5-1|TRBJ2-7
CASSLGSTNTYEQYF
>TRBV6-1|TRBJ2-5
CASSELYSLETQYF
>TRBV25-1|TRBJ2-1
CASSTQGDNEQFF
>TRBV6-5|TRBJ2-2
CASRFRGAGELFF
>TRBV27|TRBJ1-1
CASRHPEVTEAFF
>TRBV2|TRBJ2-7
CASSTGAEQYF
>TRBV27|TRBJ1-4
CASSVGTGVEKLFF
>TRBV7-9|TRBJ2-7
CASTSSGTEQYF